These 18 T cell receptor beta chains share one sample of origin, sequenced in a study of blood T cell repertoires in COVID-19. The repertoire was sequenced with immunoSEQ multiplex PCR; TCRdb's copy has only in-frame clones and lacks some. The table shows 250,000 to 350,000 clones, with approximately 90% occurring only once. What was sequenced was peripheral blood. These receptors came from a young man with acute or convalescent COVID-19.

The V gene is TRBV9, the J gene TRBJ2-7; D is perhaps TRBD2 (7 bases). Trimming took 2 bases from V and 3 from J, leaving 24 bases between them. The CDR3 is made up of 18 amino acids. Germline CDR1 SGDLS, CDR2 YYNGEE. Here the CDR3 DNA reads TGTGCCAGCAGCGTGTACCCCGGGGGGCAGGGCCTTTACTACGAGCAGTACTTC. Encoded protein: CASSVYPGGQGLYYEQYF.

The gene calls are TRBV7-3 and TRBJ2-7; D possibly corresponds to TRBD1 (5 bases). Germline loops: CDR1 SGHTA, CDR2 FQGTGA. With 1 base removed from V and 3 bases from J, the gap between germline ends came to 7 bases. The CDR3 has 13 residues. CDR3 sequence: CASSLMQGYEQYF. In nucleotides, the CDR3 is TGTGCCAGCAGCTTAATGCAGGGCTACGAGCAGTACTTC.

This clone was detected once. The chain carries TRBV30 and TRBJ1-3; D is unclear. Germline lookup yields CDR1 GTSNPN and CDR2 SVGIG (reference sequence). This CDR3 has 16 amino acids. V lost 2 bases and J lost 7, with 21 bases in between. CDR3 sequence (DNA): TGTGCCTGGAGTCCCACCCGACGGAGTCCCATCAACACCATATATTTT. Translated: CAWSPTRRSPINTIYF.

This clone has only one observation. The gene calls are TRBV18 and TRBJ2-7; a possible D gene is TRBD2 (5 bases). Germline CDR1 KGHSH, CDR2 LQKENI. The CDR3 length is 16 residues. The V gene lost 1 base and the J gene lost 3 bases, with 16 bases spanning the gap. The CDR3 reads CASSPLDYPKIYEQYF. CDR3 coding DNA: TGTGCCAGCTCACCACTTGACTACCCCAAGATCTACGAGCAGTACTTC.

This clone was recorded only once. The chain has TRBV28 and TRBJ2-3; D might be TRBD1 (5 bases). In germline, CDR1 is MDHEN, CDR2 SYDVKM. V shed 4 bases and J shed 2 bases, with 16 bases lying between them. CDR3 length: 16 residues. CDR3 nucleotide sequence: TGTGCCAGCAGTTCGGACAAGGGGCCTATCACAGATACGCAGTATTTT. It is translated as CASSSDKGPITDTQYF. The full variable domain, in which reference TRBV28 and TRBJ2-3 provide the parts outside the CDR3, is DVKVTQSSRYLVKRTGEKVFLECVQDMDHENMFWYRQDPGLGLRLIYFSYDVKMKEKGDIPEGYSVSREKKERFSLILESASTNQTSMYLCASSSDKGPITDTQYFGPGTRLTVL.

The DNA for the CDR3 is TGTGCCAGCAGCCAAGTCCAGGCACAGGGGTACGAGCAGTACTTC. Its protein is CASSQVQAQGYEQYF. The V gene is TRBV4-2, the J gene TRBJ2-7, with 7 bases identical to TRBD1. The CDR3 totals 15 residues. Germline V CDR1 and CDR2: LGHNA, YNFKEQ. With 1 base clipped from V and 4 bases from J, the junction kept 7 bases outside the gene matches.

This clone was counted a few times. V usage is TRBV27 and J usage is TRBJ2-7; a possible D gene is TRBD1 (6 bases). Deletions cut 0 bases from V and 3 bases from J, with 12 bases between. The length of the CDR3 is 15 residues. CDR1 and CDR2 from the germline V gene are MNHEY and SMNVEV (reference sequence). CDR3: CASSLSGDTYYEQYF. The CDR3 DNA reads TGTGCCAGCAGTTTATCAGGGGACACCTACTACGAGCAGTACTTC.

This chain links TRBV9 with TRBJ1-1, with a weak D call TRBD1 (6 bases). The CDR3 is 14 amino acids. Germline-derived CDR1 and CDR2 are SGDLS and YYNGEE. Trimming shortened V by 2 bases and J by 3 bases, and 11 bases separated the two germline ends. The CDR3 protein is CASSVQGLDTEAFF. The CDR3 bases are TGTGCCAGCAGCGTCCAGGGGCTAGACACTGAAGCTTTCTTT.

Comments on this clone: Because the CDR3's place on the DNA is in doubt, the DNA is left out and the CDR3 is given as listed by TCRdb. The rearrangement links TRBV1 to TRBJ2-5; TRBD2, the D gene given by the table, was not confirmed from the DNA. TRBV1 is given as a pseudogene. The CDR3 length is 18 residues, termini included. CDR3 amino acids: CTSSQDNLYRCAGETQYF.

The gene calls are TRBV19 and TRBJ2-7, with D possibly being TRBD2 (5 bases). V was clipped by 2 bases and J by 2 bases, with 13 bases between them. CDR1 is LNHDA, CDR2 SQIVND, per germline (reference sequence). CDR3 size: 15 residues. DNA of the CDR3: TGTGCCAGTAGTATATGGTCGAGCGGCACCTACGAGCAGTACTTC. The encoded protein is CASSIWSSGTYEQYF.

The V and J genes are TRBV25-1 and TRBJ1-5, with TRBD1 as a possible D gene (5 bases). The CDR3 loop spans 12 amino acids. Trimming stripped 4 bases from V and 5 bases from J, with 6 bases between. From germline, CDR1 is MGHDK and CDR2 SYGVNS. As DNA, the CDR3 is TGTGCCAGCAGTGTACAGGATCAGCCCCAGCATTTT. It specifies CASSVQDQPQHF.

The chain employs TRBV5-4 and TRBJ1-2, with 7 bases identical to TRBD1. The CDR3 has 14 residues. The V segment lost 4 bases and the J segment 8 bases; nucleotides outside the gene matches: 11. CDR1 is SGHNT, CDR2 YYREEE, per germline (reference sequence). Here the CDR3 DNA reads TGTGCCAGCAGCCAAGACAGGGTGAGGGGAGGCTACACCTTC. Protein sequence: CASSQDRVRGGYTF.

The J gene is TRBJ1-1, the V gene TRBV10-3; 8 nucleotides align to TRBD1. The length of the CDR3 is 14 residues. V trimming: 9 bases; J trimming: 5 bases; junction bases outside the gene matches: 11. Germline V gene lookup returns CDR1 ENHRY and CDR2 SYGVKD. This CDR3 reads CAISGAGGRTEAFF. The CDR3 DNA is TGTGCCATTTCTGGAGCAGGGGGCCGGACTGAAGCTTTCTTT.

J is TRBJ1-1 and V is TRBV19, with TRBD1 as a possible D gene (5 bases). The CDR3 consists of 12 residues. Germline values: CDR1 LNHDA, CDR2 SQIVND (reference sequence). Trimming cost V 6 bases and J 8 bases, with 13 bases left between them. The CDR3 is CASSQGDLEAFF. The CDR3 DNA reads as TGTGCCAGTAGCCAAGGGGACTTAGAAGCTTTCTTT.

This chain connects TRBV4-1 to TRBJ1-2; D might be TRBD1 (6 bases). This CDR3 is built from 15 residues. In germline, CDR1 is MGHRA, CDR2 YSYEKL. Trimming shortened V by 4 bases and J by 0 bases, and 12 bases separated the two germline ends. Written as DNA, the CDR3 is TGCGCCAGCAGCCGGGGGCTCCCTACTAACTATGGCTACACCTTC. Amino acids: CASSRGLPTNYGYTF.

The V call is TRBV7-9, the J call TRBJ2-3; 9 nucleotides agree with TRBD1. The CDR3 consists of 16 residues. CDR1 is SEHNR, CDR2 FQNEAQ, per germline (reference sequence). J gave up 5 bases and V 3 bases, and 9 bases lay outside the gene matches. CDR3 sequence (DNA): TGTGCCAGCAGCTTTAAACCGGGACAGGGAAAAGATACGCAGTATTTT. Translation: CASSFKPGQGKDTQYF. Full variable domain (rest looked up from reference TRBV7-9 and TRBJ2-3): DTGVSQNPRHKITKRGQNVTFRCDPISEHNRLYWYRQTLGQGPEFLTYFQNEAQLEKSRLLSDRFSAERPKGSFSTLEIQRTEQGDSAMYLCASSFKPGQGKDTQYFGPGTRLTVL.

This clone has just one count. The chain couples TRBV5-4 to TRBJ1-4, with D hard to call. The CDR3 is 15 residues long. CDR1 is SGHNT, CDR2 YYREEE, per germline (reference sequence). The ends were cut back, 0 bases at V and 5 bases at J, with 11 bases in the middle. The CDR3 region has the DNA TGTGCCAGCAGCTTGGCGGCAGGTCAAAATGAAAAACTGTTTTTT. Amino acid sequence: CASSLAAGQNEKLFF. Full variable domain (rest looked up from reference TRBV5-4 and TRBJ1-4): ETGVTQSPTHLIKTRGQQVTLRCSSQSGHNTVSWYQQALGQGPQFIFQYYREEENGRGNFPPRFSGLQFPNYSSELNVNALELDDSALYLCASSLAAGQNEKLFFGSGTQLSVL.

The J gene is TRBJ2-1, the V gene TRBV2; 8 bases agree with TRBD1. Germline CDR1 SNHLY, CDR2 FYNNEI. This CDR3 is 12 amino acids long. The V gene end was trimmed by 6 bases and the J gene end by 12 bases; junction bases not matched to a gene: 7. The CDR3 coding sequence is TGTGCCAGCAGGCTAGCCGGGACAGGGCAGTTCTTC. Its translation is CASRLAGTGQFF.